What follows is one TCR beta chain and its context. The assay was immunoSEQ multiplex PCR, and TCRdb's table has in-frame clones only and misses some. This table has about 120,000 clones, around 79% appearing once. This sample was included in a study of blood T cell repertoires in COVID-19. On the study more broadly: The cDNA or gDNA used as material had been derived from T cells, B-cell-depleted T cells, or PBMCs.

V lost 5 bases to trimming and J lost 5 bases; unmatched junction nucleotides: 10. There are 16 residues in the CDR3. Germline loops: CDR1 SGHTA, CDR2 FQGTGA. The sequence was obtained from a man in his forties or fifties with acute or convalescent COVID-19. The chain links TRBV7-3 to TRBJ2-7; 12 positions match TRBD1. The sequencing sample was made of peripheral blood. CDR3 loop: CASSPGTGGFENEQYF. In DNA, the CDR3 is TGTGCCAGCAGCCCCGGGACAGGGGGCTTCGAGAACGAGCAGTACTTC.